Included here is one T cell receptor beta chain sequence, with context. The read ends 3 residues shy of where the CDR3 ends; the end is completed using the germline J gene. This record belongs to a study of T cells in women clearing cervical HPV infection. The CDR3 totals 14 residues. The germline V gene encodes CDR1 SNHLY and CDR2 FYNNEI. Clones were read by immunoSEQ multiplex PCR, and TCRdb kept only the in-frame ones, dropping some. Its table records roughly 38,000 clones. Sequencing was done on a sample of blood buffy coat. J is TRBJ1-6 and V is TRBV2; D perhaps matches TRBD1 (5 bases). The sequence came from a woman aged 18 to 75 with a cervical HPV16 infection that either progressed to CIN3+ or cleared (not recorded which). The CDR3: CASRGGEGKSPLHF. Incomplete CDR3 DNA: TGTGCCAGCAGGGGGGGAGAGGGAAAGTCGCCC.